Listed below are T cell receptor beta chains from one sample, sequenced in a study of T cells in Graves' hyperthyroidism and ophthalmopathy. A single record per CDR3 protein comes from TCRdb applying MiXCR to the multiplex PCR reads. The repertoire has about 350,000 distinct CDR3 sequences, approximately 15% of them found once; the top ten carry approximately 25%. The specimen was blood. The receptors stem from a woman in her 30s with Graves' hyperthyroidism. Both conserved end residues are part of each CDR3. Each record gives: J gene, V gene, clone size, D gene, CDR3 DNA, CDR3 protein. A D gene is named only where the DNA matches it firmly. Expanded clones get a size class; other rows say once, few or many, or leave the size out.

J gene: TRBJ1-1; V gene: TRBV28; clone size: many; D gene: NA; CDR3 DNA: TGTGCCACCCACAGGGACCTGAACACTGAAGCTTTCTTT; CDR3 protein: CATHRDLNTEAFF
J gene: TRBJ1-4; V gene: TRBV29-1; clone size: many; D gene: NA; CDR3 DNA: TGCAGCGTTGCCCTCCTTTCCGGGACCGGTGAAAAACTGTTTTTT; CDR3 protein: CSVALLSGTGEKLFF
J gene: TRBJ2-5; V gene: TRBV20-1; clone size: NA; D gene: TRBD1; CDR3 DNA: TGCAGTGCTAACACGGGACAGGGTCCTGAGACCCAGTACTTC; CDR3 protein: CSANTGQGPETQYF
J gene: TRBJ2-7; V gene: TRBV27; clone size: many; D gene: TRBD1; CDR3 DNA: TGTGCCAGCAGCCGTCGCTTCATCCGGGACAGGTTCGTGTACGAGCAGTACTTC; CDR3 protein: CASSRRFIRDRFVYEQYF
J gene: TRBJ1-1; V gene: TRBV7-8; clone size: many; D gene: NA; CDR3 DNA: TGTGCCAGCAGCTCGGGGGGCGTTCGTGAAGCTTTCTTT; CDR3 protein: CASSSGGVREAFF
J gene: TRBJ2-1; V gene: TRBV5-4; clone size: NA; D gene: TRBD2; CDR3 DNA: TGTGCCAGCAGCGAGGGGACTAGCGGCCGCTCCTACAATGAGCAGTTCTTC; CDR3 protein: CASSEGTSGRSYNEQFF
J gene: TRBJ2-3; V gene: TRBV19; clone size: many; D gene: NA; CDR3 DNA: TGTGCCAGTAGTATCGAAGTCCCTTGGGCGGGAACGCGAGGAAGCACAGATACGCAGTATTTT; CDR3 protein: CASSIEVPWAGTRGSTDTQYF
J gene: TRBJ2-3; V gene: TRBV6-2/TRBV6-3; clone size: NA; D gene: NA; CDR3 DNA: TGTGCCAGCAGTGGTGGACAGACAACAGATACGCAGTATTTT; CDR3 protein: CASSGGQTTDTQYF
J gene: TRBJ2-3; V gene: TRBV6-1; clone size: few; D gene: NA; CDR3 DNA: TGTGCCAGCCGAAGCGGACCCACAGATACGCAGTATTTT; CDR3 protein: CASRSGPTDTQYF
J gene: TRBJ2-1; V gene: TRBV6-6; clone size: NA; D gene: NA; CDR3 DNA: TGTGCCAGCAGTTACTCGCTGGGGTCCTACAATGAGCAGTTCTTC; CDR3 protein: CASSYSLGSYNEQFF
J gene: TRBJ1-1; V gene: TRBV19; clone size: NA; D gene: NA; CDR3 DNA: TGTGCCAGTAGTTCTGGGTTGGGGAGCACCACTGAAGCTTTCTTT; CDR3 protein: CASSSGLGSTTEAFF
J gene: TRBJ2-5; V gene: TRBV4-2; clone size: few; D gene: NA; CDR3 DNA: TGTGCCAGCAGCCAAGTGACGCAAGAGACCCAGTACTTC; CDR3 protein: CASSQVTQETQYF
J gene: TRBJ2-7; V gene: TRBV20-1; clone size: NA; D gene: NA; CDR3 DNA: TGCAGTGCTAGACCCGAACAGGGTAGGGTGCAGTACTTC; CDR3 protein: CSARPEQGRVQYF
J gene: TRBJ1-1; V gene: TRBV12-3/TRBV12-4; clone size: many; D gene: NA; CDR3 DNA: TGTGCCAGCAGTCCAGGGGTCTGGGCTACTGAAGCTTTCTTT; CDR3 protein: CASSPGVWATEAFF
J gene: TRBJ2-3; V gene: TRBV20-1; clone size: many; D gene: TRBD1; CDR3 DNA: TGCAGTGCTACTTCCAGGGGGCCAACAGATACGCAGTATTTT; CDR3 protein: CSATSRGPTDTQYF
J gene: TRBJ2-5; V gene: TRBV7-9; clone size: many; D gene: NA; CDR3 DNA: TGTGCCAGCAGCTTAGATCGGACCTACCAAGAGACCCAGTACTTC; CDR3 protein: CASSLDRTYQETQYF
J gene: TRBJ1-1; V gene: TRBV20-1; clone size: few; D gene: NA; CDR3 DNA: TGCAGTGCTAGAGTCGGGCAAAACACTGAAGCTTTCTTT; CDR3 protein: CSARVGQNTEAFF
J gene: TRBJ1-3; V gene: TRBV2; clone size: few; D gene: NA; CDR3 DNA: TGTGCCAGCAGTGAAGAAGGTGGGAAAAACACCATATATTTT; CDR3 protein: CASSEEGGKNTIYF
J gene: TRBJ2-1; V gene: TRBV12-5; clone size: many; D gene: TRBD2; CDR3 DNA: TGTGCTAGTGGTTTGGTCCTCACTAGCGGGAGGTACAATGAGCAGTTCTTC; CDR3 protein: CASGLVLTSGRYNEQFF
J gene: TRBJ2-2; V gene: TRBV28; clone size: many; D gene: NA; CDR3 DNA: TGTGCCAGCAGTTATGGGGGGAACACCGGGGAGCTGTTTTTT; CDR3 protein: CASSYGGNTGELFF
J gene: TRBJ2-7; V gene: TRBV11-2; clone size: many; D gene: NA; CDR3 DNA: TGTGCCAGCAGCCTCGGACCCGGAGGGGAGCAGTACTTC; CDR3 protein: CASSLGPGGEQYF
J gene: TRBJ2-7; V gene: TRBV11-2; clone size: many; D gene: NA; CDR3 DNA: TGTGCCAGCAGCCTAAGCTCCAACGAGCAGTACTTC; CDR3 protein: CASSLSSNEQYF
J gene: TRBJ2-3; V gene: TRBV6-5; clone size: NA; D gene: NA; CDR3 DNA: TGTGCCAGCAGTTACTCAACGGATCTTAGCACAGATACGCAGTATTTT; CDR3 protein: CASSYSTDLSTDTQYF
J gene: TRBJ2-5; V gene: TRBV20-1; clone size: NA; D gene: TRBD2; CDR3 DNA: TGCAGTGCTAGAGTTTGGAGCGGGAGAGAGCGGGCGCGACAGACCCAAGAGACCCAGTACTTC; CDR3 protein: CSARVWSGRERARQTQETQYF
J gene: TRBJ1-5; V gene: TRBV20-1; clone size: few; D gene: TRBD1; CDR3 DNA: TGCAGTGCACAGGGACAGGGGGGCCGGCCCCAGCATTTT; CDR3 protein: CSAQGQGGRPQHF
J gene: TRBJ2-5; V gene: TRBV27; clone size: NA; D gene: NA; CDR3 DNA: TGTCCGGTACGCCGAGAGACCCAGTACTTC; CDR3 protein: CPVRRETQYF
J gene: TRBJ1-5; V gene: TRBV6-2/TRBV6-3; clone size: many; D gene: TRBD1; CDR3 DNA: TGTGCCAGCAGGCGACCGACAGGGGGAAATCAGCCCCAGCATTTT; CDR3 protein: CASRRPTGGNQPQHF
J gene: TRBJ2-7; V gene: TRBV20-1; clone size: NA; D gene: TRBD2; CDR3 DNA: TGCAGTGCTAGAGATCGGTTGGTGGGGGGAGGGCCTTCCGGCGAGCAGTACTTC; CDR3 protein: CSARDRLVGGGPSGEQYF
J gene: TRBJ2-3; V gene: TRBV7-8; clone size: many; D gene: NA; CDR3 DNA: TGTGCCAGCAGCTTAGAGGGCCGGCGTACGCAGTATTTT; CDR3 protein: CASSLEGRRTQYF
J gene: TRBJ2-1; V gene: TRBV19; clone size: few; D gene: NA; CDR3 DNA: TGTGCCAGTAGTATCACAGGGACTCCCATTCAGTTCTTC; CDR3 protein: CASSITGTPIQFF
J gene: TRBJ2-1; V gene: TRBV20-1; clone size: few; D gene: TRBD1; CDR3 DNA: TGCAGTGCTGACCCGGGACAGGGCAAGGACAATGAGCAGTTCTTC; CDR3 protein: CSADPGQGKDNEQFF
J gene: TRBJ2-7; V gene: TRBV6-1; clone size: many; D gene: NA; CDR3 DNA: TGTGCCAGCAGTGAATCGGGGACCCACCCCGAGCAGTACTTC; CDR3 protein: CASSESGTHPEQYF
J gene: TRBJ2-5; V gene: TRBV4-3; clone size: few; D gene: TRBD2; CDR3 DNA: TGCGCCAGCAGCCAAGGACGTCGGGGGGGAGGCCAAGAGACCCAGTACTTC; CDR3 protein: CASSQGRRGGGQETQYF
J gene: TRBJ2-1; V gene: TRBV15; clone size: NA; D gene: TRBD1; CDR3 DNA: TGTGCCACCAGCAGAGAACTGGGACAGGGGAATGAGCAGTTCTTC; CDR3 protein: CATSRELGQGNEQFF
J gene: TRBJ2-3; V gene: TRBV7-2; clone size: many; D gene: TRBD1; CDR3 DNA: TGTGCCAGCAGCTTAGGTGGGACAGGGCTAGCAGATACGCAGTATTTT; CDR3 protein: CASSLGGTGLADTQYF
J gene: TRBJ2-1; V gene: TRBV7-2; clone size: many; D gene: NA; CDR3 DNA: TGTGCCAGCAGCTTAGCGGGAGTAAATGAGCAGTTCTTC; CDR3 protein: CASSLAGVNEQFF
J gene: TRBJ2-1; V gene: TRBV2; clone size: many; D gene: TRBD2; CDR3 DNA: TGTGCCGCCAGCATCAGTGGAGGGACTAGCGGGAGCAATGAGCAGTTCTTC; CDR3 protein: CAASISGGTSGSNEQFF
J gene: TRBJ2-1; V gene: TRBV11-2; clone size: many; D gene: NA; CDR3 DNA: TGTGCCAGCAGCTTAGGATCTAACAATGAGCAGTTCTTC; CDR3 protein: CASSLGSNNEQFF
J gene: TRBJ2-3; V gene: TRBV20-1; clone size: NA; D gene: TRBD2; CDR3 DNA: TGCAGTGCTAGTTATTGGACTAGACCCGTCGGCACAGATACGCAGTATTTT; CDR3 protein: CSASYWTRPVGTDTQYF
J gene: TRBJ2-7; V gene: TRBV28; clone size: many; D gene: NA; CDR3 DNA: TGTGCCAGCAGTTTTCTAGGCCGCTCCTACGAGCAGTACTTC; CDR3 protein: CASSFLGRSYEQYF
J gene: TRBJ1-1; V gene: TRBV28; clone size: few; D gene: NA; CDR3 DNA: TGTGCCAGCAGCCCGACCGGGGAAATGAACACTGAAGCTTTCTTT; CDR3 protein: CASSPTGEMNTEAFF
J gene: TRBJ1-6; V gene: TRBV12-3/TRBV12-4; clone size: many; D gene: NA; CDR3 DNA: TGTGCCAGCAGTTTTGGGACTTCCTCCTATAATTCACCCCTCCACTTT; CDR3 protein: CASSFGTSSYNSPLHF
J gene: TRBJ2-2; V gene: TRBV7-2; clone size: few; D gene: NA; CDR3 DNA: TGTGCCAGCAGGTTGGACAGTACGAACACCGGGGAGCTGTTTTTT; CDR3 protein: CASRLDSTNTGELFF
J gene: TRBJ2-2; V gene: TRBV20-1; clone size: few; D gene: NA; CDR3 DNA: TGCAGTGCTATCCCGGGGATAAGAACCGGGGAGCTGTTTTTT; CDR3 protein: CSAIPGIRTGELFF
J gene: TRBJ2-7; V gene: TRBV7-6; clone size: many; D gene: TRBD1; CDR3 DNA: TGTGCCAGCAGCTTAGGAGTTGGGACAGGGTACTACGAGCAGTACTTC; CDR3 protein: CASSLGVGTGYYEQYF
J gene: TRBJ2-7; V gene: TRBV13; clone size: few; D gene: NA; CDR3 DNA: TGTGCCAGCAGCCCCACCGGGAGAGATACCTACGAGCAGTACTTC; CDR3 protein: CASSPTGRDTYEQYF
J gene: TRBJ2-3; V gene: TRBV7-2; clone size: many; D gene: NA; CDR3 DNA: TGTGCCAGCAGCTTATATGAGCGCCCCACAGATACGCAGTATTTT; CDR3 protein: CASSLYERPTDTQYF